The TCR beta chain under discussion was sequenced for a study of PD-L1 blockade in urothelial cancer. The CDR3 spans 14 residues. From germline, CDR1 is WNHNN and CDR2 SYGVQD (reference sequence). Time point reported: peripheral blood 6 weeks after treatment start. About this clone itself: What it binds is unknown. The germline gene is not matched at one end of the junction; a read error may be the cause.

Points from the study as a whole: Durable benefit accompanied greater 3-week expansion of tumor-associated blood clones.

Libraries were prepared by immunoSEQ multiplex PCR; TCRdb keeps only in-frame clonotypes and omits some of them. In the table there are roughly 120,000 clones, roughly 89% of which are singletons. This material consisted of PBMCs, taken around atezolizumab (anti-PD-L1) treatment. V and J are TRBV10-1 and TRBJ2-1; weak D call: TRBD1 (7 bases). This clonotype originated in a man in his sixties with urothelial cancer. The DNA for the CDR3 is TGCGCCAGCAGTGACCCGAGGGGGCGGAGGGCTAACCTCTTC. Translating gives CASSDPRGRRANLF.